The present T cell receptor beta chain was sequenced within a study of identical twins. TCRdb redid the calling of the 5' RACE reads with MiXCR, one entry per CDR3 protein. This sample has fewer than 500,000 distinct CDR3 sequences, with 13% to 15% found just once. The sample holds one count of this clonotype. CDR3 length equals 15 residues. Trimming removed 2 bases at V and 0 bases at J, with 10 bases between. Germline V gene sequence: CDR1 LGHDT, CDR2 YNNKEL (reference sequence). These data also formed part of another study, on yellow fever vaccine responses in identical twins.

This clonotype was sampled from a woman aged 18-30 years in good health. The sample taken for sequencing was CD4+ T cells sorted from blood. The rearrangement joins TRBV3-1 to TRBJ1-2; no definite D call. The CDR3 loop is CASSQRTQANYGYTF. The CDR3 coding sequence is TGTGCCAGCAGCCAAAGGACCCAAGCTAACTATGGCTACACCTTC.